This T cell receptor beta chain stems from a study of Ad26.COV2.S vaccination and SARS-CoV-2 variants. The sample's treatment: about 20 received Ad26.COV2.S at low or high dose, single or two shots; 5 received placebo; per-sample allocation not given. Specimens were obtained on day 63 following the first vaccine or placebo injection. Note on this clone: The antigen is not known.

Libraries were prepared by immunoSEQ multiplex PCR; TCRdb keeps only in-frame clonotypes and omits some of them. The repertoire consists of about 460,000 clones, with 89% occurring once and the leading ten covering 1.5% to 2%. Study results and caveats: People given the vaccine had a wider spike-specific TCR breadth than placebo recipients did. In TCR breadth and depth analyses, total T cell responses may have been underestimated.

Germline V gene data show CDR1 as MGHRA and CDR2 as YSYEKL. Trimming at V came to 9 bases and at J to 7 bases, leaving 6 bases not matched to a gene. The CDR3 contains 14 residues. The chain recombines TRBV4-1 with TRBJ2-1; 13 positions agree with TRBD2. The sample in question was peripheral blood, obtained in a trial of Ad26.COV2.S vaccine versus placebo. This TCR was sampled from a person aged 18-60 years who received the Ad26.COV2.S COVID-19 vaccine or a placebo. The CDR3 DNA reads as TGCGCCAGTACTAGGGGACTAGCGGGGAATGAGCAGTTCTTC. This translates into CASTRGLAGNEQFF.